The source of this T cell receptor (beta chain) is a study of cytomegalovirus exposure and HLA in healthy donors. The PCR used 60 Vbeta and 13 Jbeta primers. Profiled with immunoSEQ multiplex PCR; TCRdb holds only in-frame clones, not every one. The sample holds around 210,000 clones, approximately 85% seen once. The receptor was derived from a girl aged 2-10 years in good health and CMV-seronegative. Sequenced material: PBMCs.

Written as DNA, the CDR3 is TGTGCCAGCAGCTTGGAAGCGGGTACGACCACCGGGGAGCTGTTTTTT. Translation: CASSLEAGTTTGELFF. This chain joins TRBV5-4 and TRBJ2-2; possibly TRBD2 for D (6 bases). The length of the CDR3 is 16 residues. Germline V gives CDR1 SGHNT, CDR2 YYREEE (reference sequence). V lost 0 bases, J lost 4 bases, and 13 bases lay in between.